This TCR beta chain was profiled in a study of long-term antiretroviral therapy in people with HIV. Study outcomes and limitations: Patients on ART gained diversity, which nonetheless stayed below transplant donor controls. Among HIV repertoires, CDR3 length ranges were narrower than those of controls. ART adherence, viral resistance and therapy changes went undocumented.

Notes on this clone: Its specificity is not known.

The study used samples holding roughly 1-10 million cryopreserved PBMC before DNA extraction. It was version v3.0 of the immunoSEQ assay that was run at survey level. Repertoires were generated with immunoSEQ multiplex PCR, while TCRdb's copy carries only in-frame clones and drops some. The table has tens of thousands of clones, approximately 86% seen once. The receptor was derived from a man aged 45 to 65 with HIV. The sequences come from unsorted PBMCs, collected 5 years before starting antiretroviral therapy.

The CDR3 region is CASSRFGSLTEAFF. CDR3 bases: TGTGCCAGCAGCCGTTTCGGGTCGTTAACTGAAGCTTTCTTT. V usage is TRBV5-4 and J usage is TRBJ1-1; no definite D call. V lost 4 bases and J 5 bases, leaving 15 bases between the germline ends. The CDR3 contains 14 residues. Germline V gene data show CDR1 as SGHNT and CDR2 as YYREEE (reference sequence).